The text below deals with one T cell receptor (beta chain). Clones were sequenced by immunoSEQ multiplex PCR, and TCRdb holds only the in-frame ones, with some missing. The data show some 180,000 clones, around 91% seen once. This entry comes from a study of blood T cell repertoires in COVID-19. The receptor comes from a man aged 45-60 years with acute or convalescent COVID-19. Sequencing input: peripheral blood.

CDR3 in DNA: TGTGCCAGCAGCCTGAGTGGGGGGGCTAGTCAGCCCCAGCATTTT. Protein: CASSLSGGASQPQHF. The J gene is TRBJ1-5, the V gene TRBV7-2; D possibly corresponds to TRBD1 (6 bases). CDR3 length: 15 amino acids. The germline V gene has CDR1 SGHTA and CDR2 FQGNSA. V was clipped by 5 bases and J by 6 bases, with 17 bases between them. Supplemented by reference TRBV7-2 and TRBJ1-5, the full variable domain reads GAGVSQSPSNKVTEKGKDVELRCDPISGHTALYWYRQSLGQGLEFLIYFQGNSAPDKSGLPSDRFSAERTGGSVSTLTIQRTQQEDSAVYLCASSLSGGASQPQHFGDGTRLSIL.